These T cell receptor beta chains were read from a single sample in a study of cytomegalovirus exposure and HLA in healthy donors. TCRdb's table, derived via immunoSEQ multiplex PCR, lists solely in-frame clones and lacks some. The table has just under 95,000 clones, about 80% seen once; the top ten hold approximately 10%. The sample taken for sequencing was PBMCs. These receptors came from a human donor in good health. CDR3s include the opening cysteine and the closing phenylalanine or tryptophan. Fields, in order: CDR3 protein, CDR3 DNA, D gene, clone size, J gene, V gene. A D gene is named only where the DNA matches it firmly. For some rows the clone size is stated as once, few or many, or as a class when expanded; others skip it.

cdr3_aa: CASKVYGGSNQPQHF
cdr3_nt: TGTGCCAGTAAGGTTTATGGGGGGAGCAATCAGCCCCAGCATTTT
d_call: .
clone_size: .
j_call: TRBJ1-5
v_call: TRBV19

cdr3_aa: CASSKRVAGANEQFF
cdr3_nt: TGCGCCAGCAGCAAGAGGGTAGCGGGAGCCAATGAGCAGTTCTTC
d_call: TRBD2
clone_size: few
j_call: TRBJ2-1
v_call: TRBV5-1

cdr3_aa: CASSLAGAAGGSRGNTIYF
cdr3_nt: TGTGCCAGCAGCTTAGCCGGGGCAGCAGGGGGCAGTCGGGGAAACACCATATATTTT
d_call: TRBD1
clone_size: .
j_call: TRBJ1-3
v_call: TRBV11-2

cdr3_aa: CAWSRQGHEQYF
cdr3_nt: TGTGCCTGGAGCCGACAGGGACACGAGCAGTACTTC
d_call: TRBD1
clone_size: once
j_call: TRBJ2-7
v_call: TRBV30

cdr3_aa: CASSFWLSGATVHEQYF
cdr3_nt: TGTGCCAGCAGCTTTTGGTTAAGCGGGGCTACGGTCCACGAGCAGTACTTC
d_call: TRBD2
clone_size: few
j_call: TRBJ2-7
v_call: TRBV7-2

cdr3_aa: CASSLKRQGLSLAYNEQFF
cdr3_nt: TGTGCCAGCAGCTTAAAGCGTCAAGGACTTTCATTAGCCTACAATGAGCAGTTCTTC
d_call: .
clone_size: .
j_call: TRBJ2-1
v_call: TRBV11-2

cdr3_aa: CASSLGGDSNQPQHF
cdr3_nt: TGTGCCAGCAGCTTGGGGGGGGATAGCAATCAGCCCCAGCATTTT
d_call: .
clone_size: .
j_call: TRBJ1-5
v_call: TRBV5-4

cdr3_aa: CSVDGGADEQYF
cdr3_nt: TGCAGCGTTGATGGCGGAGCCGACGAGCAGTACTTC
d_call: .
clone_size: .
j_call: TRBJ2-7
v_call: TRBV29-1

cdr3_aa: CASSQDLSYNSPLHF
cdr3_nt: TGCGCCAGCAGCCAAGATCTATCCTATAATTCACCCCTCCACTTT
d_call: .
clone_size: few
j_call: TRBJ1-6
v_call: TRBV4-3

cdr3_aa: CASSPLVRGSRSEQYF
cdr3_nt: TGTGCCAGCTCACCACTCGTAAGGGGGTCACGGTCCGAGCAGTACTTC
d_call: .
clone_size: few
j_call: TRBJ2-7
v_call: TRBV18

cdr3_aa: CASSLPNQPQHF
cdr3_nt: TGTGCCAGCAGCCTCCCGAATCAGCCCCAGCATTTT
d_call: .
clone_size: once
j_call: TRBJ1-5
v_call: TRBV9

cdr3_aa: CASSLGPNYEQYF
cdr3_nt: TGTGCTAGCAGCCTGGGGCCAAACTACGAGCAGTACTTC
d_call: .
clone_size: .
j_call: TRBJ2-7
v_call: TRBV7-7

cdr3_aa: CASSLVTGAEEQYF
cdr3_nt: TGTGCCAGCAGCTTGGTGACAGGGGCTGAGGAGCAGTACTTC
d_call: TRBD1
clone_size: once
j_call: TRBJ2-7
v_call: TRBV7-9

cdr3_aa: CASSTGQGGTYNEQFF
cdr3_nt: TGCGCCAGCAGCACGGGACAGGGGGGGACCTACAATGAGCAGTTCTTC
d_call: TRBD1
clone_size: .
j_call: TRBJ2-1
v_call: TRBV5-1

cdr3_aa: CASSFSDTQYF
cdr3_nt: TGTGCCAGCAGTTTTTCTGATACGCAGTATTTT
d_call: .
clone_size: .
j_call: TRBJ2-3
v_call: TRBV27

cdr3_aa: CASSKWDSQNYEQYF
cdr3_nt: TGTGCCAGTAGTAAGTGGGACTCGCAGAACTACGAGCAGTACTTC
d_call: .
clone_size: .
j_call: TRBJ2-7
v_call: TRBV19

cdr3_aa: CASSLEGTGPYEQYF
cdr3_nt: TGCGCCAGCAGCTTGGAGGGGACAGGGCCCTACGAGCAGTACTTC
d_call: TRBD1
clone_size: .
j_call: TRBJ2-7
v_call: TRBV5-1

cdr3_aa: CASSPLTAGTRAGELFF
cdr3_nt: TGTGCCAGCAGCCCCCTAACAGCGGGAACGAGGGCCGGGGAGCTGTTTTTT
d_call: TRBD2
clone_size: .
j_call: TRBJ2-2
v_call: TRBV11-2

cdr3_aa: CANSHGQGNTEAFF
cdr3_nt: TGTGCCAACAGCCACGGACAGGGGAACACTGAAGCTTTCTTT
d_call: TRBD1
clone_size: .
j_call: TRBJ1-1
v_call: TRBV7-6

cdr3_aa: CASSPQREQFF
cdr3_nt: TGTGCCAGCAGCCCCCAACGGGAGCAGTTCTTC
d_call: .
clone_size: .
j_call: TRBJ2-1
v_call: TRBV7-2

cdr3_aa: CASSKTRGEQFF
cdr3_nt: TGTGCCAGCAGCAAGACTAGGGGTGAGCAGTTCTTC
d_call: .
clone_size: .
j_call: TRBJ2-1
v_call: TRBV9

cdr3_aa: CASGTGHNEQFF
cdr3_nt: TGTGCCAGCGGAACAGGGCACAATGAGCAGTTCTTC
d_call: .
clone_size: .
j_call: TRBJ2-1
v_call: TRBV7-3

cdr3_aa: CASSSQGVDYGYTF
cdr3_nt: TGCGCCAGCAGCTCCCAGGGGGTTGACTATGGCTACACCTTC
d_call: TRBD1
clone_size: .
j_call: TRBJ1-2
v_call: TRBV5-1

cdr3_aa: CASSRSGGNTGELFF
cdr3_nt: TGTGCCAGCAGCCGAAGCGGGGGGAACACCGGGGAGCTGTTTTTT
d_call: TRBD2
clone_size: once
j_call: TRBJ2-2
v_call: TRBV7-6

cdr3_aa: CASSSAGEAHNEQFF
cdr3_nt: TGTGCCAGCAGCTCAGCGGGAGAGGCCCACAATGAGCAGTTCTTC
d_call: TRBD2
clone_size: .
j_call: TRBJ2-1
v_call: TRBV4-2